One and the same sample provided the 13 T cell receptor beta chains below, sequenced in a study of identical twins. A single record per CDR3 protein comes from TCRdb applying MiXCR to the 5' RACE reads. The repertoire holds about 900,000 distinct CDR3 sequences, 9% to 15% seen once, with roughly 1.5% in the top ten. These data also featured in a second study, about yellow fever vaccine responses in identical twins.

The source material was PBMCs. Receptors originate from a woman between 18 and 29 years old in good health.

This clonotype was seen only a few times. V is TRBV7-3 and J is TRBJ2-7; 7 nucleotides agree with TRBD2. CDR3 length: 17 amino acids. Per germline, CDR1 SGHTA and CDR2 FQGTGA. V gave up 5 bases and J gave up 3 bases; unmatched junction bases: 16. CDR3 nucleotides: TGTGCCAGCAGCGTCGGGACTACCTCTCGATGTCTCTACGAGCAGTACTTC. Amino acids: CASSVGTTSRCLYEQYF.

There are many counts of this clonotype. The chain is built from TRBV29-1 and TRBJ2-1; 16 bases fit TRBD2. CDR3 length equals 17 residues. CDR1 SQVTM and CDR2 ANQGSEA come from the germline V gene. V dropped 7 bases and J dropped 4; count of bases not matched to a gene: 10. CDR3 nucleotide sequence: TGCAGCGCCGCGCTTGGGACTAGCGGGAGGGAGTACAATGAGCAGTTCTTC. Its translation is CSAALGTSGREYNEQFF.

V and J are TRBV21-1 and TRBJ2-7; TRBD2 is the table's D call, not checked against the DNA. TRBV21-1 is termed a pseudogene. The CDR3 runs to 18 residues. The CDR3 spells CASSKDPPRRTDTYEQYV. The DNA of the CDR3 is TGTGCCAGCAGCAAAGATCCCCCTAGGCGGACGGATACCTACGAGCAGTACGTC.

This clonotype has only a few counts. The chain joins TRBV5-1 to TRBJ2-3; D gene ambiguous. The CDR3 has 13 amino acids. Germline V lookup: CDR1 SGHRS, CDR2 YFSETQ. Trimming took off 3 bases at V and 8 bases at J, with 13 bases between the two ends. CDR3 region: CASSSTDRVTQYF. DNA of the CDR3: TGCGCCAGCAGCTCTACGGACCGAGTTACGCAGTATTTT.

The sample holds many counts of this clonotype. The rearrangement links TRBV10-3 to TRBJ2-5, with TRBD1 identical over 9 bases. The CDR3 is 15 residues long. V lost 10 bases, J lost 1 base, and 10 bases stayed unmatched. The germline gives CDR1 ENHRY, CDR2 SYGVKD. The CDR3 protein is CATSMGQGVQETQYF. CDR3 DNA: TGTGCCACCTCAATGGGACAGGGTGTCCAAGAGACCCAGTACTTC.

This clonotype was seen only a few times. Germline is not matched at one junction end, which may reflect a read error. This chain uses TRBV12-3 or TRBV12-4 with TRBJ2-7, with a tentative D call TRBD1 (6 bases). CDR3 size: 15 residues. The CDR3 nucleotides read TGTGCCAGCAGCAACACCAACAAACCAGGGGCATTATTGCACTTC. Its translation is CASSNTNKPGALLHF.

This clonotype was seen a few times. The chain is built from TRBV5-1 and TRBJ1-1; D unclear. The germline CDR1 and CDR2 sequences are SGHRS and YFSETQ. The CDR3 runs to 14 residues. Trimming left V 7 bases short and J 3 bases short, with 16 bases between. This CDR3 is CASSPEPGDTEAFF. CDR3 in DNA: TGCGCCAGCTCCCCGGAGCCGGGAGACACTGAAGCTTTCTTT.

This clonotype was recorded at least ten times. The V gene is TRBV5-1, the J gene TRBJ1-1, with D tentatively TRBD1 (5 bases). V shed 4 bases and J shed 3 bases, with 13 bases lying between them. Germline CDR1 SGHRS, CDR2 YFSETQ. The CDR3 runs 14 residues. The CDR3 spells CASSPGGVDTEAFF. The CDR3 coding sequence is TGCGCCAGCAGCCCGGGGGGGGTTGACACTGAAGCTTTCTTT.

This clonotype came up a few times. The chain is built from TRBV6-2 or TRBV6-3 and TRBJ1-6, with D perhaps matching TRBD1 (6 bases). This CDR3 comprises 14 residues. V was pared by 7 bases and J by 9 bases, with 16 bases between. From germline, CDR1 is MNHEY and CDR2 SVGEGT. In DNA form, the CDR3 reads TGTGCCAGCAATACGGACAGCCAATCTTCACCCCTCCACTTT. It is translated as CASNTDSQSSPLHF.

CDR3 DNA sequence: TGTGCCAGCAGCCCGGGGGGGACTAGCGGGCCCCTCTACAATGAGCAGTTCTTC. Translation: CASSPGGTSGPLYNEQFF. This chain uses TRBV11-2 with TRBJ2-1, with 12 nucleotides matching TRBD2. CDR1 is SGHAT and CDR2 is FQNNGV in the germline V gene. Trimming at V came to 5 bases and at J to 3 bases, leaving 11 bases not matched to a gene. The CDR3 has 18 amino acids.

The chain couples TRBV12-3 or TRBV12-4 to TRBJ2-7; TRBD1 matches 8 bases. This CDR3 spans 12 amino acids. J gave up 5 bases and V 6 bases, and 3 bases lay outside the gene matches. The DNA of the CDR3 is TGTGCCAGCAGGGCAGGGGGCCACGAGCAGTACTTC. Translated, it gives CASRAGGHEQYF.

This clonotype was picked up many times. The rearrangement links TRBV11-2 to TRBJ1-6; 7 bases are shared with TRBD1. Germline V gene sequence: CDR1 SGHAT, CDR2 FQNNGV. This CDR3 is 15 amino acids long. The V and J ends lost 5 bases and 7 bases, in that order; junction bases with no gene match: 8. The CDR3 here is CASSQGGQGNSPLHF. CDR3 coding DNA: TGTGCCAGCAGCCAAGGGGGCCAGGGGAATTCACCCCTCCACTTT. Together with reference TRBV11-2 and TRBJ1-6, the CDR3 gives the full variable domain: EAGVAQSPRYKIIEKRQSVAFWCNPISGHATLYWYQQILGQGPKLLIQFQNNGVVDDSQLPKDRFSAERLKGVDSTLKIQPAKLEDSAVYLCASSQGGQGNSPLHFGNGTRLTVT.

The chain carries TRBV5-1 and TRBJ2-2; 10 nucleotides line up with TRBD2. Germline CDR1 reads SGHRS; CDR2 reads YFSETQ. CDR3 length: 16 residues. V lost 4 bases and J lost 4; bases outside the gene matches: 7. The DNA for the CDR3 is TGCGCCAGCAGCCTGCCCGGGACTAGCGCCACCGGGGAGCTGTTTTTT. Protein: CASSLPGTSATGELFF.